This TCR beta chain was sequenced in a study of cytomegalovirus exposure and HLA in healthy donors (dated 2017 in TCRdb). Regarding the complete study: An earlier analysis of approximately 600 of the donors reported 250 to 300 Gb of sequence data and roughly 100 million unique TCR beta sequences from 190 million or so T cells. About 330 gigabases of sequencing data and around 88 million unique TCR sequences made up an early release that covered 500 to 650 HLA-typed donors. Among the roughly 400 genotyped donors, approximately 77% belonged to the genetic ancestry cluster associated with self-reported Caucasian donors. The study aimed to test whether cataloging public T cell receptors could reveal signatures of past pathogen exposure. The study used immunosequencing to profile the T cell repertoires of more than 650 subjects and linked those repertoires to cytomegalovirus serostatus. A separate validation cohort of 90 to 150 different subjects was used in addition to the roughly 640-subject first cohort. High-throughput TCR immunosequencing, statistical association of individual TCRs with disease status, and machine learning were combined to predict cytomegalovirus infection status. A later analysis re-analyzed previously published TCR beta repertoires from hundreds of donors and added high-resolution HLA genotyping to study TCR occurrence patterns. In the later analysis, no new phenotypic data were used to find candidate immune exposures; instead, reliance was placed on TCR beta sequences and their occurrence across donors. An earlier analysis of about 620 of the donors applied high-throughput TCR beta sequencing to assess whether each TCR beta V gene segment acted as functional or pseudogenic. Donor age, sex, ethnicity and CMV serostatus were collected together with the repertoire data. A later genetic analysis used genome-wide SNP genotypes for about 65% of the roughly 700 donors, treating that subset as a discovery cohort. All discovery cohort repertoires had been generated using a single sequencing platform. Both class I and class II loci were covered by HLA typing, at four-digit resolution. The number of donors typed differed by locus, with about 620-630 for A, B, C, DRB1 and DQB1, roughly 550 for DQA1, approximately 570 for DPA1, and some 440 for DPB1. Roughly five DR-DQ haplotypes were handled as single units for association and clustering because linkage in the cohort was strong. Among around 400 genotyped donors of the cohort, an average of around 220,000 unique TCR beta nucleotide sequences was sequenced per donor, of which about 19% were non-productive.

Libraries were built with the immunoSEQ multiplex PCR assay. For the multiplex PCR, a mixture combining 60 forward primers for TCR Vbeta segments and 13 reverse primers for TCR Jbeta segments was used. The CDR3 region of rearranged TCR beta genes was amplified from genomic DNA with a multiplex PCR assay. On the Illumina HiSeq System, the amplified TCR beta libraries were sequenced as 87-base-pair reads. The published analysis was carried out like this. Across the 670 or so repertoires, a later analysis counted roughly 77 million unique TCR beta chains, 9.5 million to 13 million of which were shared by at least two donors. Raw reads were error-corrected and collapsed into unique sequences with a nearest-neighbor algorithm that merged closely related sequences to remove PCR and sequencing errors. To assign V, D and J gene segments, CDR3 sequences were aligned to IMGT reference sequences. Each retained sequence needed at least a six-nucleotide match to both a V gene segment and a J gene segment. A rearrangement counted as productive if the CDR3 had no stop codons and remained in frame with V and J, and every other rearrangement counted as non-productive. Following IMGT convention, CDR3 was defined as the stretch from the second conserved V-encoded cysteine up to the conserved J-encoded phenylalanine. Sequences without an unambiguous match to a single V gene segment were excluded from the earlier analysis of about 640 of the donors. An earlier analysis of 587 of the donors classified V segments as functional when productive rearrangements were above 56.7% and as segregating when the standard deviation between donors was above 5%. A statistical classification framework was built for diagnosing cytomegalovirus status from the catalog of TCR beta chain sequences. A later analysis assigned V and J genes by comparing TCR nucleotide sequences with IMGT/GENE-DB human TR gene sequences. Using the TCRdist pipeline, a later analysis assigned CDR3 sequences along with most-parsimonious VDJ recombination scenarios. In a later analysis, every TCR beta chain was defined by the combination of its CDR3 amino acid sequence and its V-gene family, and reads without a unique V-gene family were dropped. To address suspected cross-contamination and a sequencing artifact, a later analysis removed several hundred highly shared, low-generation-probability nucleotide sequences. In a later analysis, a clonal expansion index was calculated for each public chain from normalized within-repertoire ranks of inferred template counts. In a later analysis, generation probabilities were computed using a VDJ recombination model fitted to out-of-frame rearrangements, and the results were checked against IGoR. In a later analysis, TCR-TCR, TCR-HLA and TCR-CMV co-occurrence was scored with hypergeometric tests, and a repertoire-size bias correction was applied to TCR pairs. To estimate false discovery rates, a later analysis permuted the HLA or CMV assignments 20 times. In a later analysis, co-occurring TCRs were grouped using DBSCAN, with TCRdist sequence similarity added in when clustering inside HLA-allele-positive subsets. Repertoires with fewer than 30,000 or more than 120,000 public chains were left out of co-occurrence clustering, as were five repertoires with anomalous nucleotide sharing. In its TCRdb copy, this immuneACCESS table keeps in-frame sequences only and misses some clones. Where compared with another copy, unresolved V genes explain less than half of these, and the others have no known cause. V, J and clone size were drawn from that table, and D and trimming were deduced from the DNA. The sample contains roughly 150,000 clones, around 72% of them found a single time. Of the sample, approximately 2% is held by the ten largest clones.

Beyond this particular receptor, the publication reports: While some public TCRs were present in many individuals, most TCR sequences turned up only very rarely across donors. In a later genetic analysis, fewer N-insertions in productive TCRs were reported among donors in an Asian-associated ancestry cluster than the roughly 700-donor mean. Over 15 rarely observed V segments, including chromosome 9 orphons, were excluded from the earlier analysis of about 600 of the donors because counts were too low. A later analysis associated 16,951 TCR beta sequences with specific HLA alleles at a false discovery rate of 0.05. A later genetic analysis associated a missense DCLRE1C variant with V-gene and J-gene trimming of TCR beta chains, and an independent cohort replicated the association. Several of the top co-occurrence clusters appeared to be linked to parvovirus B19, influenza, CMV and Epstein-Barr virus, according to a later analysis. The study listed over 150 TCR beta chains as associated with cytomegalovirus. When HLA alleles, especially DR and DQ, strongly co-occurred, attributing TCR associations to individual alleles was difficult. A later analysis found that most CMV-associated TCR beta chains appeared HLA-restricted, with HLA associations seemingly driven largely by CMV exposure. The only immune exposure information available for the cohort was CMV serostatus. In vitro tests confirmed that three of the cytomegalovirus-associated TCR beta chains recognize cytomegalovirus antigens. Because HLA typing was missing for some donors at each locus, association tests included only the typed subset. A group of highly shared sequence variants was considered likely to be a technical artifact of the sequencing pipeline. In a later analysis, the rate of TCR association differed among HLA loci, with DRB1 alleles having the most associated TCRs and HLA-C alleles having the fewest. The classifier was reported to diagnose cytomegalovirus status with high specificity and sensitivity in both the original and validation cohorts. Because the 87-base-pair reads could not distinguish some IMGT-functional V segments, including TRBV6-2 and TRBV6-3, those segments were excluded. A further reported finding was that TCR beta sequences accurately predicted the HLA-A and HLA-B alleles for most subjects in the first cohort. Linkage disequilibrium might explain the correlated functional status among segregating V segments, but an unknown experimental factor could not be excluded. The cohort was sequenced for TCR beta chains only, and without alpha or paired-chain data the features that could be detected were limited. In a later analysis, HLA-associated TCR beta chains showed more clonal expansion and lower generation probabilities than non-associated chains that were equally common. The authors suggested that the approach could potentially be generalized to other disease states and immunological phenotypes. Sequencing depth was assumed to be roughly uniform across donors in the presence/absence analyses, though that assumption may not hold. An earlier analysis of 587 of the donors showed that most TCR beta V segments appeared in productive rearrangements either about 90% or about 30% of the time, which broadly matched IMGT annotations.

The cohort consisted of some 670 healthy bone marrow donors. All cohort members were sampled while nominally healthy, although unrecorded immune exposures were likely present. The donor tested CMV seronegative, placing the donor among the roughly 340 seronegative members of the cohort. Every donor gave a peripheral blood sample, and the peripheral blood mononuclear cells from that sample were used for TCR beta sequencing. Genomic DNA was extracted from the blood cell samples with the Qiagen DNeasy Blood Extraction Kit. On this clone: Its antigen has not been determined. No base quality information exists; no much larger clone differs at one position.

CDR1 and CDR2, per the germline V gene, are SGHTS and YDEGEE. From its cysteine to its phenylalanine, the CDR3 spans 18 amino acids. The DNA shown is the 54-base CDR3, in frame from base 1. The germline ends are 21 bases apart after V is trimmed by 4 bases and J by 1 base. The sequence is built from TRBV5-8 and TRBJ2-4; the D gene is unclear. The sequence was collected from a man between 40 and 49 years old in good health and CMV-seronegative. The material sequenced was PBMCs. The bases read TGTGCCAGCAGCCTCGAGTTAACTCGGCGGTTCGCCAAAAACATTCAGTACTTC. Its protein is CASSLELTRRFAKNIQYF. The CDR3 plus the reference TRBV5-8 and TRBJ2-4 genes for the other parts give the full variable domain: EAGVTQSPTHLIKTRGQQATLRCSPISGHTSVYWYQQALGLGLQFLLWYDEGEERNRGNFPPRFSGRQFPNYSSELNVNALELEDSALYLCASSLELTRRFAKNIQYFGAGTRLSVL.